This TCR beta chain stems from a study of persistence of HIV-infected CD4 T cells. Worth noting for this clone: Antigen: not known.

Nonspecific anti-CD3/anti-CD28 bead stimulation represents the broad CD4+ T cell repertoire. Sorting of responding CD4+ T cells relied on upregulated CD40 ligand together with CD69. Undetectable plasma HIV-1 RNA below 50 copies/mL lasted at least 4 years. For about 17 hours, CD8-depleted PBMCs received anti-CD28/CD49d costimulation, a CD40-blocking antibody and enfuvirtide. The V gene's germline CDR1 is SGHRS and CDR2 YFSETQ. V was cut by 3 bases and J by 5 bases, with 11 bases left in between. This CDR3 region has 14 residues. Sequencing used immunoSEQ version 4 in survey mode. Libraries were prepared by immunoSEQ multiplex PCR; TCRdb keeps only in-frame clonotypes and omits some of them. This sample yields 35,000 to 50,000 clones, of which roughly 90% are seen a single time; 0.85% to 1.3% belongs to the top ten.

This TCR was recovered from an adult man with HIV who was CMV-seropositive. The J gene is TRBJ1-4, the V gene TRBV5-1; maybe TRBD1 (6 bases). Sequenced material: CD4+ T cells sorted from PBMCs after roughly 20-hour stimulation, taken from a patient who received antiretroviral therapy. The DNA for the CDR3 is TGCGCCAGCAGCTCCCGGGACATAAATGAAAAACTGTTTTTT. Encoded protein: CASSSRDINEKLFF.